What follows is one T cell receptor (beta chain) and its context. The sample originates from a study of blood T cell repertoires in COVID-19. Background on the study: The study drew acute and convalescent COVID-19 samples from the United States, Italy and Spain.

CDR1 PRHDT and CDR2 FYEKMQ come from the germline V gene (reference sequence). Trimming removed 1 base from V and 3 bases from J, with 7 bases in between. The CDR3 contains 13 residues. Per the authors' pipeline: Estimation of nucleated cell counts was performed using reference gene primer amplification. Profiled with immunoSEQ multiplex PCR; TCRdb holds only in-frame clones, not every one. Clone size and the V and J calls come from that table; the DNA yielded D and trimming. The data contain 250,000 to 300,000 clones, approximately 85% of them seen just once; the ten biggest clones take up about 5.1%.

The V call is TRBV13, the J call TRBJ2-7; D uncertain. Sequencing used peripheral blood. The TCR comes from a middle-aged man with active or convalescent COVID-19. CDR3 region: CASSLEPNYEQYF. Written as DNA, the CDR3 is TGTGCCAGCAGCTTAGAACCTAACTACGAGCAGTACTTC.